A single T cell receptor beta chain is shown here with its context. The data were taken from a study of shared clonotypes between healthy human individuals. TCRdb keeps only in-frame clones here, not all; method: immunoSEQ multiplex PCR. The table includes about 700,000 clones, 92% detected once. The CDR3 consists of 13 residues. V shed 4 bases and J shed 0 bases, with 7 bases lying between them. Germline lookup yields CDR1 SGHRS and CDR2 YFSETQ. Only CD45RO-negative cells positively selected for CCR7 counted as naive CD8 cells, so terminally differentiated effector memory CD45RA+ cells were excluded.

The receptor's source is a man younger than 40 in good health. The chain links TRBV5-1 to TRBJ1-1; D call uncertain. The specimen was naive CD8+ T cells sorted from blood. CDR3 sequence: CASSPGLNTEAFF. In nucleotides, the CDR3 is TGCGCCAGCAGCCCCGGGTTGAACACTGAAGCTTTCTTT.